These 7 T cell receptor beta chains share one sample of origin, sequenced in a study of T cell responses to AZD1222 COVID-19 vaccine. Sequencing used immunoSEQ multiplex PCR; TCRdb keeps in-frame clones, though not all of them. Of some 130,000 clones listed, roughly nine tenths are singletons. Here the sequenced sample was peripheral blood, taken on day 0 of AZD1222 vaccination. The receptor source for this set is an adult in good health.

This clone was detected only once. The CDR3 DNA reads TGTGCCAGCAGTTTACGGGGGGCCTATGGCTACACCTTC. Encoded protein: CASSLRGAYGYTF. V usage is TRBV27 and J usage is TRBJ1-2; D is possibly TRBD1 (6 bases). This CDR3 spans 13 amino acids. CDR1 and CDR2 (germline): MNHEY, SMNVEV (reference sequence). The V end lost 2 bases, the J end lost 4 bases, and 8 bases lay between the germline ends.

The chain links TRBV6-5 to TRBJ2-1; 8 bases align to TRBD2. Germline CDR1 and CDR2: MNHEY and SVGAGI. The CDR3 is made up of 14 amino acids. With V trimmed by 6 bases and J by 6 bases, 7 bases remained unmatched. In DNA, the CDR3 is TGTGCCAGCAGCCCCGGGGGGGCCGGCAATGAGCAGTTCTTC. Translating gives CASSPGGAGNEQFF.

This clone was detected only a few times. The gene calls are TRBV20-1 and TRBJ2-1; D is perhaps TRBD2 (6 bases). The CDR3 sequence is 14 residues long. Trimming removed 3 bases at V and 11 bases at J, with 20 bases between. Germline CDR1 is DFQATT and CDR2 is SNEGSKA (reference sequence). Written as DNA, the CDR3 is TGCAGTGCTAGTCAACCGGGAGACGTAAATCAGCAGTTCTTC. Amino acids: CSASQPGDVNQQFF.

The chain joins TRBV5-1 to TRBJ2-2; 9 positions match TRBD1. The junction had 10 bases not matched to a gene; V was cut back by 4 bases and J by 6 bases. CDR3 size: 16 residues. The germline V gene encodes CDR1 SGHRS and CDR2 YFSETQ. The CDR3 coding sequence is TGCGCCAGCAGCGGAACGGGACAGGGCGGATCCGGGGAGCTGTTTTTT. Encoded protein: CASSGTGQGGSGELFF.

The chain couples TRBV2 to TRBJ2-1, with a weak D call TRBD2 (6 bases). The germline gives CDR1 SNHLY, CDR2 FYNNEI. The CDR3 consists of 13 residues. Trimming took 2 bases from V and 4 from J, leaving 6 bases between them. CDR3 bases: TGTGCCAGCAGTGAAAGCGGGTACAATGAGCAGTTCTTC. It encodes CASSESGYNEQFF.

Here the CDR3 reads CASSFRGQGSRYTF. The CDR3, as DNA: TGTGCCAGCAGCTTCCGTGGACAGGGGAGTCGCTACACCTTC. J is TRBJ1-2 and V is TRBV5-4, with 9 bases fitting TRBD1. The CDR3 contains 14 residues. J gave up 9 bases and V 2 bases, and 8 bases lay outside the gene matches. Germline CDR1 is SGHNT and CDR2 is YYREEE (reference sequence). Complete variable domain (other parts from reference TRBV5-4 and TRBJ1-2): ETGVTQSPTHLIKTRGQQVTLRCSSQSGHNTVSWYQQALGQGPQFIFQYYREEENGRGNFPPRFSGLQFPNYSSELNVNALELDDSALYLCASSFRGQGSRYTFGSGTRLTVV.

This clone was detected only a few times. This rearrangement joins TRBV19 to TRBJ1-2, with D unclear. The CDR3 consists of 11 residues. Germline V gene sequence: CDR1 LNHDA, CDR2 SQIVND (reference sequence). Trimming took off 9 bases at V and 8 bases at J, with 13 bases between the two ends. The CDR3 DNA reads TGTGCCAGCTCATTCTTTTGGGGCTACACCTTC. Translation gives CASSFFWGYTF. The variable domain in full, with the rest retrieved from reference TRBV19 and TRBJ1-2, is DGGITQSPKYLFRKEGQNVTLSCEQNLNHDAMYWYRQDPGQGLRLIYYSQIVNDFQKGDIAEGYSVSREKKESFPLTVTSAQKNPTAFYLCASSFFWGYTFGSGTRLTVV.